This T cell receptor (beta chain) derives from a study of blood T cell repertoires in COVID-19. The germline V gene has CDR1 KGHSH and CDR2 LQKENI. CDR3 length equals 14 residues. V lost 3 bases, J lost 7 bases, and 7 bases stayed unmatched. Only in-frame clones appear in the TCRdb table, and some are missing; sequencing was by immunoSEQ multiplex PCR. Of about 280,000 clones listed, approximately 90% were seen once; the top ten hold approximately 2%. This receptor was identified in an older woman in a cohort exposed to, infected with or recovered from COVID-19 (not recorded which). This chain links TRBV18 with TRBJ2-7; 9 bases are a match to TRBD1. Source material: PBMCs or T cells enriched from blood (not recorded which). For the CDR3, the DNA is TGTGCCAGCTCACCGGGGACAGGGAATTTGGAGCAGTACTTC. This codes for CASSPGTGNLEQYF. Full variable domain (rest looked up from reference TRBV18 and TRBJ2-7): NAGVMQNPRHLVRRRGQEARLRCSPMKGHSHVYWYRQLPEEGLKFMVYLQKENIIDESGMPKERFSAEFPKEGPSILRIQQVVRGDSAAYFCASSPGTGNLEQYFGPGTRLTVT.